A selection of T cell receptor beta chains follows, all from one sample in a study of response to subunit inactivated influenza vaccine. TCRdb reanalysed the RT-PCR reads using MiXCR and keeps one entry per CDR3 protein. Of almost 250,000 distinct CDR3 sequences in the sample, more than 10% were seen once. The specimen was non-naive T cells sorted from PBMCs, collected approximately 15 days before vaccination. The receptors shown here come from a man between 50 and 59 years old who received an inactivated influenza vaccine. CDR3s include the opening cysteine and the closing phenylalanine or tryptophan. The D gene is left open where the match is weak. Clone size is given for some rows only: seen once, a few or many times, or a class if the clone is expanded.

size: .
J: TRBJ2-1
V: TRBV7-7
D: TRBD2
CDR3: CASSSQPGLAYNEQFF
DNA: TGTGCCAGCAGCTCTCAACCGGGACTAGCGTACAATGAGCAGTTCTTC

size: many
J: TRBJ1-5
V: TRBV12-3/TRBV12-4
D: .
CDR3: CASSFQGPNQPQHF
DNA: TGTGCCAGCAGTTTTCAGGGGCCCAATCAGCCCCAGCATTTT

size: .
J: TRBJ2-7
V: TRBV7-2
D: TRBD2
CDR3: CASSLEGTSGRQYF
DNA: TGTGCCAGCAGCTTAGAAGGGACTAGCGGGAGGCAGTACTTC

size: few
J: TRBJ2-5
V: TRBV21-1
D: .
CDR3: CASSKTGGGETQYF
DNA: TGTGCCAGCAGCAAGACAGGGGGAGGGGAGACCCAGTACTTC

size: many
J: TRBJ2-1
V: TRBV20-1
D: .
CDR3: CSAVNPDPGSGNEQFF
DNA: TGCAGTGCCGTTAACCCGGACCCCGGATCGGGTAATGAGCAGTTCTTC

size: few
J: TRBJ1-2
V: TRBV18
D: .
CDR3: CASSRAANYGYTF
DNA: TGTGCCAGCTCACGGGCAGCTAACTATGGCTACACCTTC

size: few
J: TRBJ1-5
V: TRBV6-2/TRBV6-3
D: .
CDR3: CASTNRFNQPQHF
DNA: TGTGCCAGCACCAACCGATTCAATCAGCCCCAGCATTTT

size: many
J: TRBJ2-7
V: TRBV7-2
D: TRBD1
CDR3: CASSLRQGASYEQYF
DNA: TGTGCCAGCAGCCTAAGACAGGGTGCATCCTACGAGCAGTACTTC

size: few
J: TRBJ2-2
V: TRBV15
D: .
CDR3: CATSRGVTGELFF
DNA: TGTGCCACCAGCAGAGGCGTAACCGGGGAGCTGTTTTTT

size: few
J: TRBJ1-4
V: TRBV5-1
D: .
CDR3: CASSLRVAATNEKLFF
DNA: TGCGCCAGCAGCTTGAGAGTGGCTGCAACTAATGAAAAACTGTTTTTT

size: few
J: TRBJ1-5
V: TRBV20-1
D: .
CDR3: CSARGGHYSNQPQHF
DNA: TGCAGTGCTAGAGGTGGACACTATAGCAATCAGCCCCAGCATTTT

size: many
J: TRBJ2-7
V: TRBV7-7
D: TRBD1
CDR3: CASSFGTASEQYF
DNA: TGTGCTAGCAGCTTTGGGACAGCGAGCGAGCAGTACTTC

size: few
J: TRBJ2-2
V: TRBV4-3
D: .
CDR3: CASSPRGDANTGELFF
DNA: TGCGCCAGCAGCCCCCGGGGTGACGCGAACACCGGGGAGCTGTTTTTT

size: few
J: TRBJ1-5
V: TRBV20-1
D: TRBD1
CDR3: CSAPPRQGFDQPQHF
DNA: TGCAGTGCCCCCCCGCGACAGGGTTTCGATCAGCCCCAGCATTTT

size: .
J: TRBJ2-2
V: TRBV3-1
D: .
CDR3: CASSNQGPRTETNTGELFF
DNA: TGTGCCAGCTCCAATCAAGGGCCTAGGACGGAAACGAACACCGGGGAGCTGTTTTTT

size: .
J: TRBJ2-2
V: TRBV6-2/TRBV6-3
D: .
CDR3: CASGPLQGTGELFF
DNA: TGTGCCAGCGGACCGTTACAGGGAACCGGGGAGCTGTTTTTT

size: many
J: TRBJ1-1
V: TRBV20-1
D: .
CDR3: CSASPRGNTEAFF
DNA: TGCAGTGCTAGCCCCAGGGGGAACACTGAAGCTTTCTTT

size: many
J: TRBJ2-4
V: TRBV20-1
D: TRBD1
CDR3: CSARATGKTAKNIQYF
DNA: TGCAGTGCTAGAGCGACAGGGAAAACGGCCAAAAACATTCAGTACTTC

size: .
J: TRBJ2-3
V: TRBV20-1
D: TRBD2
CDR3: CSALGLAPSTDTQYF
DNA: TGCAGTGCACTGGGACTAGCGCCGAGCACAGATACGCAGTATTTT

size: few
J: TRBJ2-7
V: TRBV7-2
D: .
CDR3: CASSLAGAVYEQYF
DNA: TGTGCCAGCAGCTTAGCGGGGGCTGTCTACGAGCAGTACTTC

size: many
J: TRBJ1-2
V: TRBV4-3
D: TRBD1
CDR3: CASSQSTGGSGYTF
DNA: TGCGCCAGCAGCCAATCTACAGGGGGCTCTGGCTACACCTTC

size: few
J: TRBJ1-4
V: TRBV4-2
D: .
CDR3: CASSLSGGAGEEKLFF
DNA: TGTGCCAGCAGCCTTAGCGGGGGGGCCGGAGAAGAAAAACTGTTTTTT

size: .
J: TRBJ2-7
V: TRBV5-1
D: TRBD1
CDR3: CASSLSGTGGDEQYF
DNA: TGCGCCAGCAGCTTGAGTGGGACAGGGGGCGACGAGCAGTACTTC

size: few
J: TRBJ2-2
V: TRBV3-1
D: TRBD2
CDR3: CASSQSAGVTGELFF
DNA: TGTGCCAGCAGCCAATCGGCGGGAGTTACCGGGGAGCTGTTTTTT

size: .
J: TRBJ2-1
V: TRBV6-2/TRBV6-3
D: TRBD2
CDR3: CASLGLAGYNEQFF
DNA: TGTGCCAGCTTGGGACTAGCGGGATACAATGAGCAGTTCTTC

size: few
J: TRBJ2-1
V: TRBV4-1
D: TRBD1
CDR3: CASSQVSQGAGNEQFF
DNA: TGCGCCAGCAGCCAGGTTTCCCAGGGGGCGGGAAATGAGCAGTTCTTC

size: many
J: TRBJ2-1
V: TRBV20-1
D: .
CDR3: CSARDLRDEQFF
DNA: TGCAGTGCTAGAGATCTTCGGGATGAGCAGTTCTTC

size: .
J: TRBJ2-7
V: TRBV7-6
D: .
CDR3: CASSLNNGYEQYF
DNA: TGTGCCAGCAGCTTAAATAACGGCTACGAGCAGTACTTC

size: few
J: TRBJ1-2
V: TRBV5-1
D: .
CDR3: CASSSGTSYDGYTF
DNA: TGCGCCAGCAGCTCGGGGACAAGCTATGATGGCTACACCTTC

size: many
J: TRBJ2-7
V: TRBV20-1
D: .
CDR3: CSAKRGYEQYF
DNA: TGCAGTGCTAAACGGGGCTACGAGCAGTACTTC

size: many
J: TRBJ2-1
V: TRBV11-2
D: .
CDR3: CASSLGTISYNEQFF
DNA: TGTGCCAGCAGCTTAGGGACTATCTCCTACAATGAGCAGTTCTTC

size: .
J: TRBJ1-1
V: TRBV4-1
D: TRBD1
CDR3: CASSHPGTGDTEAFF
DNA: TGCGCCAGCAGCCATCCCGGGACAGGGGACACTGAAGCTTTCTTT

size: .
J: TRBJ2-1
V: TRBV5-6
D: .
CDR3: CASSPQGGPYNEQFF
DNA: TGTGCCAGCAGCCCGCAGGGGGGACCCTACAATGAGCAGTTCTTC

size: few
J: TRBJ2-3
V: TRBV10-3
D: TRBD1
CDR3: CAISEGQGNTDTQYF
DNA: TGTGCCATCAGTGAGGGACAGGGAAACACAGATACGCAGTATTTT

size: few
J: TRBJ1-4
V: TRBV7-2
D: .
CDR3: CASSPGLSTNEKLFF
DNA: TGTGCCAGCAGCCCTGGGCTGTCAACTAATGAAAAACTGTTTTTT

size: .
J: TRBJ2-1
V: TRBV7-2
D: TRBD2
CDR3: CASSLVGLATAYNEQFF
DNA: TGTGCCAGCAGCTTAGTGGGACTAGCGACAGCCTACAATGAGCAGTTCTTC

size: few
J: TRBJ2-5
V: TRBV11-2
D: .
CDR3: CASSLVGVPETQYF
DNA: TGTGCCAGCAGCTTAGTTGGGGTCCCAGAGACCCAGTACTTC